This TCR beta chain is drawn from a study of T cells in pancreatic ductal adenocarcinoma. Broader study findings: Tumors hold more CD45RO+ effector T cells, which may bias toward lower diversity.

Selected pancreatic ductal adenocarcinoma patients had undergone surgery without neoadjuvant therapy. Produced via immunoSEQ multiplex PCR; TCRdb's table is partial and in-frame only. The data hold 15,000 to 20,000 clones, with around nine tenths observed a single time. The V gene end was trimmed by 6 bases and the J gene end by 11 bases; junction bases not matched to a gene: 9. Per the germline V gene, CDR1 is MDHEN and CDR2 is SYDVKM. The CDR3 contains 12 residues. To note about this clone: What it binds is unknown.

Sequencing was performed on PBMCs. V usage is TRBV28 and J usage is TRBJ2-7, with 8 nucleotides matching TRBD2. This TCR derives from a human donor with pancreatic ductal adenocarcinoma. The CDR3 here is CASSPTSAGEYF. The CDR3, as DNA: TGTGCCAGCAGCCCGACTAGCGCCGGAGAGTACTTC.